This T cell receptor (beta chain) was sequenced in a study of T cells in Graves' hyperthyroidism and ophthalmopathy. General study results and limits: Most clonotypes expanded in thyroid above 0.001 were likewise present in blood.

The germline V gene has CDR1 SEHNR and CDR2 FQNEAQ (reference sequence). Trimming left V 3 bases short and J 14 bases short, with 11 bases between. This CDR3 has 12 amino acids. RNA transcripts provided the source from which TCR beta CDR3 regions were amplified. First-round RT-PCR of the TCR CDR3 relied on the HTBI primer set. TCRdb re-called the multiplex PCR reads with MiXCR, one entry per CDR3 protein. The sample has some 620,000 distinct CDR3 sequences, around 15% seen once. This clonotype occurred a few times. No antigen is known for it. The sample comprised blood. The clonotype was recovered from a woman aged 30 to 39 with Graves' hyperthyroidism. The chain has TRBV7-9 and TRBJ1-6, with a possible D match to TRBD1 (6 bases). The CDR3 nucleotides are TGTGCCAGCAGCTTTTCCGGGACATCCCTCCACTTT. This codes for CASSFSGTSLHF.